This T cell receptor (beta chain) was captured in a study of T cells in localized non-small cell lung cancer. Relative to its sample, this clone is medium-sized. Repertoires were generated with immunoSEQ multiplex PCR, while TCRdb's copy carries only in-frame clones and drops some. This sample has about 2,400 clones, with about a fifth found just once. The source is a man between 40 and 70 years old with stage I squamous cell lung carcinoma. This material consisted of normal lung tissue next to the tumor, taken before any cancer treatment.

This CDR3 is CASSLVSDNEQFF. CDR3 sequence (DNA): TGTGCCAGCAGCTTAGTGTCGGACAATGAGCAGTTCTTC. This chain joins TRBV7-2 and TRBJ2-1; D not certain. CDR1 and CDR2 (germline): SGHTA, FQGNSA. Between the trimmed V and J ends, which lost 1 base and 5 bases, there was a span of 6 bases. This CDR3 has 13 amino acids. Full variable domain (rest looked up from reference TRBV7-2 and TRBJ2-1): GAGVSQSPSNKVTEKGKDVELRCDPISGHTALYWYRQSLGQGLEFLIYFQGNSAPDKSGLPSDRFSAERTGGSVSTLTIQRTQQEDSAVYLCASSLVSDNEQFFGPGTRLTVL.